The present entry profiles one T cell receptor beta chain with its context. This CDR3 is built from 13 residues. The germline gives CDR1 GTSNPN, CDR2 SVGIG (reference sequence). Trimming at V came to 2 bases and at J to 8 bases, leaving 8 bases not matched to a gene. The sample is drawn from a study of blood T cell repertoires in COVID-19. As for the study in general: Both acute and convalescent COVID-19 samples were obtained from the United States, Italy and Spain. Sources were T cells, B-cell-depleted T cells, or PBMCs; the material itself was cDNA or gDNA.

In the authors' methods: For nucleated cells, counts were estimated from reference gene primer amplification. Clones were sequenced by immunoSEQ multiplex PCR, and TCRdb holds only the in-frame ones, with some missing. V and J calls and clone size follow that table, whereas D and trimming were derived from the DNA. The repertoire holds approximately 250,000 clones, with 70% to 90% as singletons. The Seattle patients joined while their infection was active and were tracked longitudinally afterward. V and J are TRBV30 and TRBJ1-2; 7 bases line up with TRBD1. The sequence came from a woman aged 55-70 years with COVID-19, enrolled during active disease. Sequencing used peripheral blood. DNA for the CDR3: TGTGCCTGGAGTAGAGGGGGCGCAGGGGGCTACACCTTC. The encoded protein is CAWSRGGAGGYTF.